Each of the 9 T cell receptor beta chains below was sequenced from the same sample in a study of beta chain features in type 1 diabetes. Study-level findings and limits: TCRB CDR3s from Type 1 diabetes patients were moderately but significantly shorter in all four CD4+ subsets.

As every portion of the isolated RNA was reverse transcribed, the sequencing read expressed TCRB transcripts. Method: immunoSEQ multiplex PCR; TCRdb's copy keeps in-frame clones and lacks some. Of 630,000 or so clones in the sample, over 13% were seen once. The antigens for these receptors are not known. The sample taken for sequencing was naive CD4+ T cells from blood. The receptor source for this set is a man aged 18 to 30 with type 1 diabetes.

In this sample, this clone turned up a few times. The J gene is TRBJ2-3, the V gene TRBV2; TRBD1 is a possible D gene (5 bases). Trimming took 6 bases from V and 3 from J, leaving 16 bases between them. The CDR3 runs 15 residues. CDR1 SNHLY and CDR2 FYNNEI come from the germline V gene. CDR3 nucleotides: TGTGCCAGCAGATCGCAGGGCTTGTGGACAGATACGCAGTATTTT. This encodes CASRSQGLWTDTQYF.

This clone turned up a few times. The chain combines TRBV7-9 with TRBJ2-1; the match to TRBD2 covers 12 bases. The CDR3 covers 15 residues. V trimming: 2 bases; J trimming: 9 bases; junction bases outside the gene matches: 5. Germline CDR1 reads SEHNR; CDR2 reads FQNEAQ (reference sequence). Here the CDR3 DNA reads TGTGCCAGCAGCTTAAGACTAGCGGGAGACAGTGAGCAGTTCTTC. It specifies CASSLRLAGDSEQFF.

The table lists this clone with a few counts. The chain couples TRBV30 to TRBJ1-3, with TRBD1 as a possible D gene (5 bases). This CDR3 has 11 residues. Trimming removed 3 bases at V and 8 bases at J, with 8 bases between. CDR1 is GTSNPN, CDR2 SVGIG, per germline (reference sequence). CDR3 DNA sequence: TGTGCCTGGAGCCTAGGGGACACCATATATTTT. This gives the protein CAWSLGDTIYF. The whole variable domain, filled in from reference TRBV30 and TRBJ1-3, reads SQTIHQWPATLVQPVGSPLSLECTVEGTSNPNLYWYRQAAGRGLQLLFYSVGIGQISSEVPQNLSASRPQDRQFILSSKKLLLSDSGFYLCAWSLGDTIYFGEGSWLTVV.

This clone was recorded a few times. The chain combines TRBV6-5 with TRBJ2-5, with 7 nucleotides matching TRBD1. This CDR3 has 15 amino acids. V lost 5 bases and J lost 5; bases outside the gene matches: 11. CDR1 MNHEY and CDR2 SVGAGI come from the germline V gene. CDR3 sequence reads: CASSANTGDGETQYF. The CDR3 DNA sequence: TGTGCCAGCAGTGCAAACACAGGGGATGGGGAGACCCAGTACTTC.

The chain recombines TRBV6-5 with TRBJ1-3; 7 nucleotides match TRBD1. CDR3 length: 13 amino acids. The J segment lost 7 bases and the V segment lost 8 bases, leaving 8 bases of the junction unmatched. Germline lookup yields CDR1 MNHEY and CDR2 SVGAGI. CDR3 coding DNA: TGTGCCAGCGCTTACCCAGGGGGGAACACCATATATTTT. Residues: CASAYPGGNTIYF.

This clone was observed a few times. The J gene is TRBJ1-3, the V gene TRBV4-3, with D unclear. The CDR3 has 17 amino acids. In germline, CDR1 is LGHNA, CDR2 YSLEER. V was trimmed by 2 bases and J by 0 bases, leaving 14 bases between them. CDR3 residues: CASSQFPETLSGNTIYF. CDR3 DNA: TGCGCCAGCAGCCAATTTCCTGAGACACTCTCTGGAAACACCATATATTTT.

This clone has a handful of counts. The chain recombines TRBV29-1 with TRBJ1-1, with D unresolved. Trimming left V 7 bases short and J 2 bases short, with 26 bases between. The CDR3 length is 17 residues. Germline CDR1 SQVTM, CDR2 ANQGSEA. This CDR3 is CSAKRAGEVRLNTEAFF. The CDR3 DNA sequence: TGCAGCGCCAAAAGGGCCGGGGAGGTCAGGTTAAACACTGAAGCTTTCTTT.

This clone was counted only a few times. J is TRBJ1-1 and V is TRBV28, with 7 bases identical to TRBD1. The junction had 7 bases not matched to a gene; V was cut back by 4 bases and J by 5 bases. The germline gives CDR1 MDHEN, CDR2 SYDVKM. CDR3 length: 14 residues. The CDR3 region has the DNA TGTGCCAGCAGTTCTACAGGGGTCCGGACTGAAGCTTTCTTT. Translation gives CASSSTGVRTEAFF.

This clone has a handful of counts. The chain joins TRBV25-1 to TRBJ2-1; tentative D call: TRBD1 (5 bases). The V gene's germline CDR1 is MGHDK and CDR2 SYGVNS. Trimming left V 5 bases short and J 4 bases short, with 12 bases between. There are 14 residues in the CDR3. The CDR3, as DNA: TGTGCCAGCAGTTTACAGGCCGGATACAATGAGCAGTTCTTC. Residues: CASSLQAGYNEQFF.